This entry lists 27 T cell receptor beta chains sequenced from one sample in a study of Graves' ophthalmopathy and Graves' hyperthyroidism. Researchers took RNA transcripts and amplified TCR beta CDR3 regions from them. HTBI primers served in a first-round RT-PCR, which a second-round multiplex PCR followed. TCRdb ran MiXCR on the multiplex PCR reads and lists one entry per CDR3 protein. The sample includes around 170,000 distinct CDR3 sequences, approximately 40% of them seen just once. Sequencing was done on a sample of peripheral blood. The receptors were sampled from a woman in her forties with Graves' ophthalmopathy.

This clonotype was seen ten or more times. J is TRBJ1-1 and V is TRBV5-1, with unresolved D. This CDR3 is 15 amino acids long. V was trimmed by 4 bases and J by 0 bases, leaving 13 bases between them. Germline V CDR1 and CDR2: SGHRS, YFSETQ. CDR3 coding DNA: TGCGCCAGCAGCCCAGCGCCGCCCGTGAACACTGAAGCTTTCTTT. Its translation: CASSPAPPVNTEAFF.

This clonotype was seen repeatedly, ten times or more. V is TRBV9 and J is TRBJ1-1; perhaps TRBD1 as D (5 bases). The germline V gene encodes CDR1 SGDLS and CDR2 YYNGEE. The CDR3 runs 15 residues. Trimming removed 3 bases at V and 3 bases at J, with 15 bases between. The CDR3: CASSAGSRDDTEAFF. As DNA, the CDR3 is TGTGCCAGCAGCGCCGGGTCCAGGGATGACACTGAAGCTTTCTTT.

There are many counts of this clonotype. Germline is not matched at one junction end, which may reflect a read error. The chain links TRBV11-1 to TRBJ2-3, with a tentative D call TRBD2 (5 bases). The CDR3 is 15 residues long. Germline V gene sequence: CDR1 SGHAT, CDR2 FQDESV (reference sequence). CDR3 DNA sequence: TGTGCCAGCAGTTGGGGATACCCGGGGTCAGATGCGCAGTATTTT. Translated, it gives CASSWGYPGSDAQYF.

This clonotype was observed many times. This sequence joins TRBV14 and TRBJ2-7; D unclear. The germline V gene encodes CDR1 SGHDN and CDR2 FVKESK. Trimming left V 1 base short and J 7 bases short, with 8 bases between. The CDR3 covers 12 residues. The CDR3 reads CASSQARMEQYF. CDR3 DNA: TGTGCCAGCAGCCAAGCCCGGATGGAGCAGTACTTC.

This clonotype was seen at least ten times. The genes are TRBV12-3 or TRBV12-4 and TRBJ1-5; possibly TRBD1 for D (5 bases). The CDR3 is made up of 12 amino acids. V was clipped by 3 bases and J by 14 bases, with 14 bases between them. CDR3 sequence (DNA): TGTGCCAGCAGTTTCTCCGGGACGTACGAGCATTTT. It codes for CASSFSGTYEHF.

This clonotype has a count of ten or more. CDR3 region: CASSFTTAADTQYF. In DNA, the CDR3 is TGTGCCAGCAGTTTCACGACAGCCGCAGATACGCAGTATTTT. The chain employs TRBV6-2 or TRBV6-3 and TRBJ2-3; a weak D match, TRBD1 (5 bases). The CDR3 covers 14 residues. Trimming took off 4 bases at V and 4 bases at J, with 12 bases between the two ends. CDR1 is MNHEY and CDR2 is SVGEGT in the germline V gene.

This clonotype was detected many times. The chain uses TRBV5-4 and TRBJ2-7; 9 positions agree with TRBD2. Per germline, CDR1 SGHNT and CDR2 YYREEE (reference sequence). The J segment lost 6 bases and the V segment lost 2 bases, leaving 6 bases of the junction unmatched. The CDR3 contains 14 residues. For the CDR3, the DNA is TGTGCCAGCAGCTTAGCGGGGGGCAAACCCGAGCAGTACTTC. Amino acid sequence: CASSLAGGKPEQYF.

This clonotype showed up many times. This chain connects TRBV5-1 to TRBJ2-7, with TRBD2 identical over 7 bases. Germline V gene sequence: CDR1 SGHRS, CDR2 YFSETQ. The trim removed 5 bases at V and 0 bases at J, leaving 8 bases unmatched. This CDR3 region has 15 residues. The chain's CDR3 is CASSLGGSFSYEQYF. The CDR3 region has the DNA TGCGCCAGCAGTCTAGGCGGGAGTTTCTCCTACGAGCAGTACTTC.

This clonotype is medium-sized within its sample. CDR3: CASSRREGGEQYF. Written as DNA, the CDR3 is TGTGCCAGCAGTCGTCGTGAAGGGGGCGAGCAGTACTTC. The V and J genes are TRBV6-2 or TRBV6-3 and TRBJ2-7, with D perhaps TRBD1 (6 bases). CDR1 is MNHEY, CDR2 SVGEGT, per germline. V was clipped by 5 bases and J by 6 bases, with 14 bases between them. This CDR3 has 13 residues.

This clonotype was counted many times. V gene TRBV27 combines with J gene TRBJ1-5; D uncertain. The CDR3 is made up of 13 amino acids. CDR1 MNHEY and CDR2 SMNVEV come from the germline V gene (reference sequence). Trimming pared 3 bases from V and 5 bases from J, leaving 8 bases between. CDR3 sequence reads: CASSLSVDQPQHF. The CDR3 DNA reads TGTGCCAGCAGTTTGAGTGTGGATCAGCCCCAGCATTTT.

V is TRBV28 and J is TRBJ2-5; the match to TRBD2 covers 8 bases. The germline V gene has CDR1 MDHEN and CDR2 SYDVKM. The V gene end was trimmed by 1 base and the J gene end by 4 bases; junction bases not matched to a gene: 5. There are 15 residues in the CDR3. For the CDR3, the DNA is TGTGCCAGCAGTTTATCGGCGGGGGGAGGAGAGACCCAGTACTTC. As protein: CASSLSAGGGETQYF.

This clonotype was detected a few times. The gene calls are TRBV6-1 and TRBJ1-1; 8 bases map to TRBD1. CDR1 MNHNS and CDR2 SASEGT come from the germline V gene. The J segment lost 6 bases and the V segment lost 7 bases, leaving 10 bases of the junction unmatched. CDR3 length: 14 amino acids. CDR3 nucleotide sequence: TGTGCCAGCAAAACGGGACAGGATCTCGCTGAAGCTTTCTTT. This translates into CASKTGQDLAEAFF.

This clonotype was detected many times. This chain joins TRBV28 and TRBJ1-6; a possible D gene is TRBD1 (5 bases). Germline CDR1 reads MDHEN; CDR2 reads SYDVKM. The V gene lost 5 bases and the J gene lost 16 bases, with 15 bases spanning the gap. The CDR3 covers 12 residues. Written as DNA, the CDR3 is TGTGCCAGCAGTGTTCCCGGGACTGAGCTCCACTTT. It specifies CASSVPGTELHF.

The CDR3 sequence is CASSLASAGISGYTF. CDR3 coding DNA: TGTGCCAGCAGCTTAGCCAGCGCCGGCATATCGGGCTACACCTTC. This chain connects TRBV11-2 to TRBJ1-2; D call uncertain. CDR1 and CDR2 from the germline V gene are SGHAT and FQNNGV. The CDR3 has 15 residues. V was clipped by 1 base and J by 8 bases, with 17 bases between them.

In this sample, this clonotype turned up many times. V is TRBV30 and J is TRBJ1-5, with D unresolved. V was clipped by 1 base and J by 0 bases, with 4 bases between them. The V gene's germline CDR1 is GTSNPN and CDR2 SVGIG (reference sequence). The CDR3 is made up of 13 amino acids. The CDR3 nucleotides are TGTGCCTGGAGTGCGGATAGCAATCAGCCCCAGCATTTT. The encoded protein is CAWSADSNQPQHF.

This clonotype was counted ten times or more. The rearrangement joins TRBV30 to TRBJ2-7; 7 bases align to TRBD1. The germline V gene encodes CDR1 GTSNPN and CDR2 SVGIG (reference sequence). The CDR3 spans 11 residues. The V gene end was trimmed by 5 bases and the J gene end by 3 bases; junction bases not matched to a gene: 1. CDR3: CAWDRDYEQYF. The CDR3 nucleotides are TGTGCCTGGGACAGGGACTACGAGCAGTACTTC.

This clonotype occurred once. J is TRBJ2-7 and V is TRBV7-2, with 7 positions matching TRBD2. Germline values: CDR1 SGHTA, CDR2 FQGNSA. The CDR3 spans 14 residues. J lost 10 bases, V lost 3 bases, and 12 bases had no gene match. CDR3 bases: TGTGCCAGCAGCTTTACTACCGTTGGGGACTATCAGTACTTC. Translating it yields CASSFTTVGDYQYF.

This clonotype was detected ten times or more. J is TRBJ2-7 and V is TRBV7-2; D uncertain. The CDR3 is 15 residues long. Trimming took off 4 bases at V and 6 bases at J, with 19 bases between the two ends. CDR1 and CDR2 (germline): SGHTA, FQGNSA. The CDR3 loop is CASSSTGSSGIEQYF. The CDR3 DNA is TGTGCCAGCAGCTCCACCGGGTCCTCGGGTATCGAGCAGTACTTC.

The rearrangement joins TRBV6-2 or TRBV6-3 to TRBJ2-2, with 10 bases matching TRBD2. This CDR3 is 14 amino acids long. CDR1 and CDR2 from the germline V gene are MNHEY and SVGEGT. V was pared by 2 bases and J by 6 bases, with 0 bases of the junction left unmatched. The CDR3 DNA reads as TGTGCCAGCAGTTACACTAGCGGGGCCGGGGAGCTGTTTTTT. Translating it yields CASSYTSGAGELFF.

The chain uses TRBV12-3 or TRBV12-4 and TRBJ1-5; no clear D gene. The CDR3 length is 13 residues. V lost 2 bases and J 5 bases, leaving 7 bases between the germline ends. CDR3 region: CASSLRRDQPQHF. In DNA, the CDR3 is TGTGCCAGCAGTTTACGTCGGGATCAGCCCCAGCATTTT.

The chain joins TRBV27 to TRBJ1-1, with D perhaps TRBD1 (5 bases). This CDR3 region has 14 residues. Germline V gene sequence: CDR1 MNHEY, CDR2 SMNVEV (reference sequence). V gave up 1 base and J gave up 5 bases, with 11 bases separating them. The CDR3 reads CASSLFPGGTEAFF. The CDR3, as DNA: TGTGCCAGCAGTTTATTCCCGGGGGGAACTGAAGCTTTCTTT.

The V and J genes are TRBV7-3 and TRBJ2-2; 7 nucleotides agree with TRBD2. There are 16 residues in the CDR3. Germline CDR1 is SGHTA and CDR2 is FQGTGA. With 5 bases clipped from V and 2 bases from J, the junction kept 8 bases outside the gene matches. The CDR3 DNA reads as TGTGCCAGCAGCCCCCTAGCGGAGAAAAACACCGGGGAGCTGTTTTTT. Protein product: CASSPLAEKNTGELFF.

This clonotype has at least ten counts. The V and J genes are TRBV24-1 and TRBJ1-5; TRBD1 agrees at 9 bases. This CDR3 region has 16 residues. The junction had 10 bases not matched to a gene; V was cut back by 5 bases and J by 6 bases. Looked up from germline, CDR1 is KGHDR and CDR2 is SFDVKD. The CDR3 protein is CATSASTGGATQPQHF. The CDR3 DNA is TGTGCCACCAGTGCAAGTACAGGGGGCGCGACTCAGCCCCAGCATTTT.

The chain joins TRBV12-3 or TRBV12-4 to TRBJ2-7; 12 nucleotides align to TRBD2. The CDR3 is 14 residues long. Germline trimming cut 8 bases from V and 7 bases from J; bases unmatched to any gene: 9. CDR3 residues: CASHGLAGLGEQYF. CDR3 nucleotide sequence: TGTGCCAGCCACGGACTAGCGGGATTGGGTGAGCAGTACTTC.

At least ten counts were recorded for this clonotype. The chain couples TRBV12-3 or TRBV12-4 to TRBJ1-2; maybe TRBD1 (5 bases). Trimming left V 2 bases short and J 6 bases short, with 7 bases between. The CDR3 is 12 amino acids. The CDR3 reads CASSLSGNGYTF. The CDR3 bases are TGTGCCAGCAGTTTATCAGGGAATGGCTACACCTTC.

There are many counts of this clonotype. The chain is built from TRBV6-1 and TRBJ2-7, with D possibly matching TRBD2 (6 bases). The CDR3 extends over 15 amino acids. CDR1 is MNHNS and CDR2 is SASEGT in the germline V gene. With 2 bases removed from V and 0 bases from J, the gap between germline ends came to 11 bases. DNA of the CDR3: TGTGCCAGCAGTGAAATGGGACTCCTCTCCTACGAGCAGTACTTC. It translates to CASSEMGLLSYEQYF.

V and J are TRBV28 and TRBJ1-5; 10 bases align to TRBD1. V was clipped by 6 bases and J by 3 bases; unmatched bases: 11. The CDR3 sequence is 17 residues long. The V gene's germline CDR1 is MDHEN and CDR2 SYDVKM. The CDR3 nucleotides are TGTGCCAGCAGCGCCTCGGCCGGGACAGGGGCCAATCAGCCCCAGCATTTT. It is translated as CASSASAGTGANQPQHF.